This T cell receptor (beta chain) appears in the sequencing data of a study of blood T cells in healthy people across ages. Study-level findings and limits: Observed TCR beta diversity per million T cells went down as age went up. This fall followed a roughly linear course with age. Estimated diversity, derived from one million T cells, was regarded as an underestimate. Percentage of naive T cells showed a strong correlation with TCR beta diversity.

Germline V gene sequence: CDR1 SQVTM, CDR2 ANQGSEA. The CDR3 is 13 residues long. V gave up 8 bases and J gave up 2 bases, with 15 bases separating them. Sample-barcoded 5' priming and a J-beta primer mix drove a second PCR of about 6 to 11 cycles. MiXCR was run by TCRdb on the 5' RACE reads, yielding one entry per CDR3 protein. The sample yields 1.4 million to 1.5 million distinct CDR3 sequences, 42% seen once. Samples each yielded at least 6 micrograms of total RNA. About this clonotype itself: Its antigen remains unknown.

The rearrangement uses TRBV29-1 and TRBJ1-1, with D hard to call. This clonotype was obtained from a woman between 18 and 29 years old in good health. The sequenced sample was blood. For the CDR3, the DNA is TGCAGCCCCTCTCGGGCACTAAACACTGAAGCTTTCTTT. This gives the protein CSPSRALNTEAFF.